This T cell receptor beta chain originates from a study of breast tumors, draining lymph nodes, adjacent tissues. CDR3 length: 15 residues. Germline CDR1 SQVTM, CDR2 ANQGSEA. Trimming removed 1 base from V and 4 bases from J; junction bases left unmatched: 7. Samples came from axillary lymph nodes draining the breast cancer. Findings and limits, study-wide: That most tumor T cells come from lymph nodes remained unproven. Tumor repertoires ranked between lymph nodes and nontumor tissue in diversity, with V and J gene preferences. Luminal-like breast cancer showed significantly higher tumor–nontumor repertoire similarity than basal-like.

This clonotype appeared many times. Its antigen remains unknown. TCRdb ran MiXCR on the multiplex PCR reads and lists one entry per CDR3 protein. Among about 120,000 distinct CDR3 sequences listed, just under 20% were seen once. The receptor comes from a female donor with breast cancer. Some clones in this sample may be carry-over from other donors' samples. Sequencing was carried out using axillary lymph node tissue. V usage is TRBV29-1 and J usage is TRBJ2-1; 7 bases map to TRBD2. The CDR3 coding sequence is TGCAGCGTTGAAGGGGGGAGGGCCGATTACAATGAGCAGTTCTTC. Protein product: CSVEGGRADYNEQFF.